This T cell receptor beta chain was obtained from a study of blood T cell repertoires in COVID-19. Trimming shortened V by 3 bases and J by 6 bases, and 21 bases separated the two germline ends. The CDR3 consists of 17 residues. Germline-derived CDR1 and CDR2 are LGHDT and YNNKEL (reference sequence). Per the original data handling: Quantification of nucleated cells was approximated via reference gene primer amplification. The data were produced by immunoSEQ multiplex PCR, yet TCRdb's version contains in-frame clones alone and is incomplete. The DNA was the basis for D and trimming; V, J and clone size are from that table. Altogether 150,000 to 200,000 clones are present, more than 65% being singletons, with the ten largest covering about a sixth. Those enrolled, adults aged 18 to 89 years, came from around 25 US areas. Participant-reported clinical history was the basis for cohort assignment.

The source material was PBMCs or T cells enriched from blood (not recorded which). The source is a woman aged 50 to 65 with acute COVID-19. The chain combines TRBV3-1 (or the pseudogene TRBV3-2) with TRBJ1-3, with a tentative D call TRBD1 (5 bases). The CDR3 coding sequence is TGTGCCAGCAGCCACGCACGGATTACAGGCCTCTCAAACACCATATATTTT. Translating gives CASSHARITGLSNTIYF.